This T cell receptor beta chain was recorded in a study of T cells expressing NK-cell markers. TCRdb re-called the 5' RACE reads and shows each CDR3 protein once, DNA omitted. Its table lists around 550,000 distinct CDR3 sequences. Germline V CDR1 and CDR2: MNHEY, SVGEGT. This CDR3 spans 14 amino acids. The material sequenced was blood T cells: a sorted CD56 or NKG2C T cell subset, CD4+ or CD8+ T cells, or bulk PBMC T cells (not recorded which). This TCR was sampled from a man aged 18 to 35 in good health. The chain carries TRBV6-2 or TRBV6-3 and TRBJ2-7; TCRdb returns TRBD1, unconfirmable since there is no DNA. CDR3 loop: CASSSRVSPYEQYF.